The clone carrying this T cell receptor (beta chain) was seen many times. Antigen: not known. The CDR3 covers 14 residues. The V gene lost 11 bases and the J gene lost 0 bases, with 16 bases spanning the gap. In germline, CDR1 is MNHNY, CDR2 SVGAGI (reference sequence). TCRdb re-analysed the multiplex PCR reads in MiXCR, keeping a single row per CDR3 protein. The repertoire consists of 21,000 or so distinct CDR3 sequences, with about 38% occurring once and the leading ten covering around 22%. This sample is drawn from a study of breast tumors, draining lymph nodes, adjacent tissues. The study, taken as a whole, reports: Tumor TCR diversity was below lymph nodes but above nontumor tissue.

The TCR originated in a female donor with breast cancer. Some clones in this sample may be carry-over from other donors' samples. The chain combines TRBV6-6 with TRBJ1-2; D perhaps matches TRBD1 (5 bases). Sequencing was carried out using breast tumor tissue. The DNA of the CDR3 is TGTGCCGGTTCGGGGGGTCCCCCTAACTATGGCTACACCTTC. It encodes CAGSGGPPNYGYTF.